The text below deals with one T cell receptor (beta chain). No antigen is known for it. The data belong to a study of T cells after yellow fever vaccination. The TCR cDNA carried a universal primer site and UMIs from 5'RACE template switching. TCRdb reprocessed the 5' RACE reads with MiXCR, giving one entry per CDR3 protein. The sample includes about 180,000 distinct CDR3 sequences, 6.2% of them seen just once. Broader study findings: A limited proportion of clonotypes was detected within both the CD4 and CD8 compartments. Post-booster repertoires contained most primary-vaccination clones again (roughly 97% CD4, about 90% CD8).

Germline V gene sequence: CDR1 SGHVS, CDR2 FQNEAQ. The CDR3 has 16 amino acids. V shed 5 bases, J shed 4 bases, and the junction held 5 bases outside the gene matches. The specimen was CD4+ T cells sorted from PBMCs, collected on the day of the first yellow fever vaccination. The sequence was collected from a man aged 18 to 30 who received the YFV17D yellow fever vaccine. The chain joins TRBV7-8 to TRBJ2-2; the match to TRBD1 covers 12 bases. CDR3 residues: CASSLGTGGITGELFF. CDR3 coding DNA: TGTGCCAGCAGCCTCGGGACAGGGGGCATCACCGGGGAGCTGTTTTTT.